This entry lists 22 T cell receptor beta chains sequenced from one sample in a study of control samples from healthy donors and cancer patients. The method was immunoSEQ multiplex PCR; TCRdb's version includes in-frame clones alone and lacks a portion of them. There are some 150,000 clones in the sample; 80% to 95% occur only once, and 3.2% lies in the top ten. Sequenced sample: blood. These receptors came from a man aged 25 to 40 in good health.

The chain links TRBV7-8 to TRBJ2-3; TRBD2 agrees at 7 bases. The length of the CDR3 is 15 residues. The trim removed 0 bases at V and 4 bases at J, leaving 4 bases unmatched. Germline CDR1 is SGHVS and CDR2 is FQNEAQ. CDR3: CASSLAGGMSDTQYF. The CDR3 coding sequence is TGTGCCAGCAGCTTAGCGGGGGGGATGTCAGATACGCAGTATTTT.

This chain's CDR3 is CASSQGGGGYGYTF. CDR3 DNA sequence: TGTGCCAGCAGCCAAGGTGGAGGGGGCTATGGCTACACCTTC. The chain carries TRBV7-9 and TRBJ1-2; possibly TRBD1 for D (6 bases). V lost 5 bases and J 4 bases, leaving 14 bases between the germline ends. CDR1 and CDR2 from the germline V gene are SEHNR and FQNEAQ (reference sequence). This CDR3 spans 14 amino acids.

The rearrangement links TRBV5-4 to TRBJ2-2; 10 bases are shared with TRBD2. CDR1 SGHNT and CDR2 YYREEE come from the germline V gene (reference sequence). The CDR3 consists of 16 residues. Trimming removed 1 base from V and 7 bases from J; junction bases left unmatched: 7. Written as DNA, the CDR3 is TGTGCCAGCAGCTTGAGTAGCGGGGGGCAGGTCGGGGAGCTGTTTTTT. Its protein product is CASSLSSGGQVGELFF. The full variable domain, in which reference TRBV5-4 and TRBJ2-2 provide the parts outside the CDR3, is ETGVTQSPTHLIKTRGQQVTLRCSSQSGHNTVSWYQQALGQGPQFIFQYYREEENGRGNFPPRFSGLQFPNYSSELNVNALELDDSALYLCASSLSSGGQVGELFFGEGSRLTVL.

V gene TRBV5-1 combines with J gene TRBJ1-2, with D maybe TRBD1 (5 bases). Germline lookup yields CDR1 SGHRS and CDR2 YFSETQ. V was cut by 1 base and J by 7 bases, with 14 bases left in between. This CDR3 contains 14 residues. Here the CDR3 reads CASSLSGTGGGYTF. CDR3 DNA: TGCGCCAGCAGCTTGTCCGGGACCGGGGGTGGCTACACCTTC.

J is TRBJ1-2 and V is TRBV10-3; 7 bases line up with TRBD1. The CDR3 loop spans 14 amino acids. Germline loops: CDR1 ENHRY, CDR2 SYGVKD. The ends lost 7 bases at V and 2 bases at J; junction bases unmatched: 7. The CDR3 coding sequence is TGTGCCATCAACGAGGGGGCTCCCAACTATGGCTACACCTTC. This encodes CAINEGAPNYGYTF.

V is TRBV19 and J is TRBJ2-1; TRBD2 aligns across 7 bases. CDR3 length equals 14 residues. J lost 1 base, V lost 3 bases, and 0 bases had no gene match. CDR1 and CDR2 from the germline V gene are LNHDA and SQIVND (reference sequence). This CDR3 is CASSMGGSYNEQFF. The CDR3 DNA is TGTGCCAGTAGTATGGGGGGGTCCTACAATGAGCAGTTCTTC. The variable domain in full, completed from reference TRBV19 and TRBJ2-1, reads DGGITQSPKYLFRKEGQNVTLSCEQNLNHDAMYWYRQDPGQGLRLIYYSQIVNDFQKGDIAEGYSVSREKKESFPLTVTSAQKNPTAFYLCASSMGGSYNEQFFGPGTRLTVL.

The table lists this clone with a few counts. The chain employs TRBV5-4 and TRBJ2-7; D possibly uses TRBD1 or TRBD2 (5 bases each). The germline V gene has CDR1 SGHNT and CDR2 YYREEE (reference sequence). Trimming left V 4 bases short and J 3 bases short, with 14 bases between. The CDR3 runs to 14 residues. In DNA form, the CDR3 reads TGTGCCAGCAGCCCTGACCAGGGACGCTACGAGCAGTACTTC. As protein: CASSPDQGRYEQYF.

This sequence joins TRBV27 and TRBJ2-1; the match to TRBD2 covers 8 bases. The germline V gene has CDR1 MNHEY and CDR2 SMNVEV (reference sequence). With 5 bases clipped from V and 2 bases from J, the junction kept 5 bases outside the gene matches. The CDR3 is made up of 15 amino acids. The CDR3 bases are TGTGCCAGCAGTAACGGGGGGGGACCCTACAATGAGCAGTTCTTC. Its protein product is CASSNGGGPYNEQFF.

There are a few counts of this clone. This sequence joins TRBV11-3 and TRBJ2-1; 10 bases line up with TRBD1. The CDR3 spans 15 residues. Germline assignment: CDR1 SGHNT and CDR2 YENEEA. V shed 5 bases, J shed 5 bases, and the junction held 6 bases outside the gene matches. The CDR3 DNA sequence: TGTGCCAGCAGCCCCGGGACAGGGGTTAACAATGAGCAGTTCTTC. Encoded protein: CASSPGTGVNNEQFF.

This clone was seen only once. The chain combines TRBV12-3 or TRBV12-4 with TRBJ1-5, with D perhaps matching TRBD1 (5 bases). Trimming stripped 1 base from V and 7 bases from J, with 8 bases between. This CDR3 has 13 amino acids. The CDR3 spells CASSLGDPQPQHF. As DNA, the CDR3 is TGTGCCAGCAGTTTAGGGGACCCCCAGCCCCAGCATTTT.

This chain joins TRBV30 and TRBJ1-5; 8 bases align to TRBD1. V trimming: 5 bases; J trimming: 0 bases; junction bases outside the gene matches: 0. The V gene's germline CDR1 is GTSNPN and CDR2 SVGIG (reference sequence). CDR3 length equals 13 residues. Written as DNA, the CDR3 is TGTGCCTGGGGACAGGGTAGCAATCAGCCCCAGCATTTT. The encoded protein is CAWGQGSNQPQHF.

Points on this clone: At one end, the junction sequence differs from germline, possibly due to a read error. Written as DNA, the CDR3 is TGTGCCAGCAGCCTAGACAGGGTTGACACCATATATTTT. It yields the protein CASSLDRVDTIYF. The chain uses TRBV11-2 and TRBJ1-3, with 7 bases lining up with TRBD1. In germline, CDR1 is SGHAT, CDR2 FQNNGV. This CDR3 is built from 13 residues.

The rearrangement links TRBV19 to TRBJ2-2; TRBD1 matches 7 bases. The junction had 4 bases not matched to a gene; V was cut back by 6 bases and J by 3 bases. The CDR3 has 14 residues. Germline V gene data show CDR1 as LNHDA and CDR2 as SQIVND (reference sequence). CDR3: CASRRGPDTGELFF. CDR3 in DNA: TGTGCCAGTAGGAGGGGGCCGGACACCGGGGAGCTGTTTTTT. Full variable domain (outside the CDR3, taken from reference TRBV19 and TRBJ2-2): DGGITQSPKYLFRKEGQNVTLSCEQNLNHDAMYWYRQDPGQGLRLIYYSQIVNDFQKGDIAEGYSVSREKKESFPLTVTSAQKNPTAFYLCASRRGPDTGELFFGEGSRLTVL.

The V call is TRBV5-1, the J call TRBJ1-6; D not resolved. This CDR3 is built from 14 residues. V lost 4 bases and J 9 bases, leaving 14 bases between the germline ends. Germline V gene lookup returns CDR1 SGHRS and CDR2 YFSETQ. The CDR3 reads CASSPDGPFSPLHF. In nucleotides, the CDR3 is TGCGCCAGCAGCCCGGACGGGCCTTTTTCACCCCTCCACTTT. The full variable domain, completed using reference TRBV5-1 and TRBJ1-6, is KAGVTQTPRYLIKTRGQQVTLSCSPISGHRSVSWYQQTPGQGLQFLFEYFSETQRNKGNFPGRFSGRQFSNSRSEMNVSTLELGDSALYLCASSPDGPFSPLHFGNGTRLTVT.

This rearrangement joins TRBV9 to TRBJ2-1; TRBD1 agrees at 10 bases. Germline V gene data show CDR1 as SGDLS and CDR2 as YYNGEE. V was clipped by 4 bases and J by 7 bases; unmatched bases: 5. The CDR3 totals 14 residues. The CDR3 nucleotides are TGTGCCAGCAGCCCCGGGACAGGGGATAATGAGCAGTTCTTC. Protein: CASSPGTGDNEQFF.

The rearrangement joins TRBV6-4 to TRBJ1-1; no clear D. Germline V gene lookup returns CDR1 MRHNA and CDR2 SNTAGT. The CDR3 runs 17 residues. Trimming shortened V by 3 bases and J by 0 bases, and 17 bases separated the two germline ends. The DNA for the CDR3 is TGTGCCAGCAGTGATGGACGGCATACCTTCATGAACACTGAAGCTTTCTTT. Translation gives CASSDGRHTFMNTEAFF.

V gene TRBV23-1 combines with J gene TRBJ2-2, with a tentative D call TRBD1 (7 bases). TRBV23-1 counts as an open reading frame of uncertain function. V was trimmed by 11 bases and J by 4 bases, leaving 17 bases between them. The length of the CDR3 is 14 residues. Here the CDR3 DNA reads TGCGCCCCCAGGGGGGCGCGAGGCACCGGGGAGCTGTTTTTT. This codes for CAPRGARGTGELFF.

This chain uses TRBV7-9 with TRBJ1-3; D remains unclear. This CDR3 contains 13 residues. The V end lost 2 bases, the J end lost 4 bases, and 6 bases lay between the germline ends. In germline, CDR1 is SEHNR, CDR2 FQNEAQ (reference sequence). CDR3 nucleotide sequence: TGTGCCAGCAGCTTACTAAGCGGAAACACCATATATTTT. Its translation: CASSLLSGNTIYF. The variable domain in full, completed from reference TRBV7-9 and TRBJ1-3, reads DTGVSQNPRHKITKRGQNVTFRCDPISEHNRLYWYRQTLGQGPEFLTYFQNEAQLEKSRLLSDRFSAERPKGSFSTLEIQRTEQGDSAMYLCASSLLSGNTIYFGEGSWLTVV.

The genes are TRBV19 and TRBJ1-1; the match to TRBD1 covers 8 bases. This CDR3 has 17 residues. The V gene end was trimmed by 1 base and the J gene end by 0 bases; junction bases not matched to a gene: 7. Germline V gene sequence: CDR1 LNHDA, CDR2 SQIVND (reference sequence). This CDR3 is CASSIGAGQGLNTEAFF. The CDR3 nucleotides are TGTGCCAGTAGTATAGGGGCTGGACAGGGATTGAACACTGAAGCTTTCTTT.

This clone has only one observation. CDR3 region: CASSLIGGGDGYTF. In DNA, the CDR3 is TGTGCCAGCAGCTTAATAGGTGGAGGGGATGGCTACACCTTC. The V call is TRBV7-3, the J call TRBJ1-2; possible D gene TRBD1, 5 bases. The CDR3 consists of 14 residues. In germline, CDR1 is SGHTA, CDR2 FQGTGA. Trimming shortened V by 1 base and J by 6 bases, and 12 bases separated the two germline ends.

This clone was counted a single time. J is TRBJ2-7 and V is TRBV18; TRBD1 is a possible D gene (5 bases). Trimming removed 3 bases from V and 6 bases from J, with 12 bases in between. Germline-derived CDR1 and CDR2 are KGHSH and LQKENI. CDR3 length: 13 residues. The DNA for the CDR3 is TGTGCCAGCTCACCTCAAGACAGTGCCGAGCAGTACTTC. Its protein is CASSPQDSAEQYF. The whole variable domain, filled in from reference TRBV18 and TRBJ2-7, reads NAGVMQNPRHLVRRRGQEARLRCSPMKGHSHVYWYRQLPEEGLKFMVYLQKENIIDESGMPKERFSAEFPKEGPSILRIQQVVRGDSAAYFCASSPQDSAEQYFGPGTRLTVT.

V gene TRBV10-3 combines with J gene TRBJ1-2, with TRBD1 matching over 10 bases. J lost 7 bases, V lost 6 bases, and 8 bases had no gene match. In germline, CDR1 is ENHRY, CDR2 SYGVKD. CDR3 length equals 14 residues. CDR3: CAIRGGDRGGGYTF. CDR3 sequence (DNA): TGTGCCATCAGGGGGGGGGACAGGGGAGGTGGCTACACCTTC.